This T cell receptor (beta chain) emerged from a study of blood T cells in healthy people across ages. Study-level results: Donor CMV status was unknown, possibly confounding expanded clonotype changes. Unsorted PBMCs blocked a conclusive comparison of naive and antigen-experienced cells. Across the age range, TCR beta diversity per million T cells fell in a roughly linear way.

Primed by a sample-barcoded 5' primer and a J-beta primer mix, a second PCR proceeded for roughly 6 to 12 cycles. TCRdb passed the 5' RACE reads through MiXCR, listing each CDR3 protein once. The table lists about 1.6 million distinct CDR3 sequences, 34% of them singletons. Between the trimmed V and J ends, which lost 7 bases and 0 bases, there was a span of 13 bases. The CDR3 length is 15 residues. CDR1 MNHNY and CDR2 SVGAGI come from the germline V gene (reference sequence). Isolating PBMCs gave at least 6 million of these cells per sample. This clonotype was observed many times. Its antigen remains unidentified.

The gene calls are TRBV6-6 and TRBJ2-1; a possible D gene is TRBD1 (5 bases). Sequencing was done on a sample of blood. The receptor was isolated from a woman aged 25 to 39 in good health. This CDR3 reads CASNGAGRSYNEQFF. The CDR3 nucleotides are TGTGCCAGCAATGGGGCAGGGCGCTCCTACAATGAGCAGTTCTTC.